This T cell receptor beta chain emerged from a study of neoadjuvant nivolumab and ipilimumab in lung cancer. Sequencing used immunoSEQ multiplex PCR; TCRdb keeps in-frame clones, though not all of them. The data hold 18,000 or so clones, with 79% observed a single time. General study results and limits: Resected tumors had greater TCR richness and clonality than uninvolved lung. Only two of four nivolumab-treated tumors gained richness and clonality by surgery. A small number of samples were TCR sequenced.

With respect to this clone: Its matching antigen is unknown.

The CDR3 runs 13 residues. Germline V lookup: CDR1 SGHDN, CDR2 FVKESK. V dropped 0 bases and J dropped 14 bases, with 16 bases sitting between them. Sequencing was performed on tumor tissue, taken after neoadjuvant nivolumab, alone or with ipilimumab, at or shortly before surgery. The receptor's source is an adult with non-small cell lung cancer. The chain carries TRBV14 and TRBJ1-2, with TRBD1 as a possible D gene (5 bases). The CDR3 sequence is CASSQERRQPITF. CDR3 DNA: TGTGCCAGCAGCCAAGAAAGGAGACAGCCCATTACCTTC.